These T cell receptor beta chains were read from a single sample in a study of vaccination and CD4 T cells after COVID-19. TCRdb re-derived calls from the PCR reads in MiXCR, one entry per CDR3 protein. The table has about 40,000 distinct CDR3 sequences, around 39% seen once. Source: CD4+ T cells from blood, taken about 7 months after SARS-CoV-2 vaccination. The receptors derive from a human donor who had recovered from COVID-19. Each CDR3 is given with its conserved first and last residue. A D gene is named only where the DNA matches it firmly. For some rows the clone size is stated as once, few or many, or as a class when expanded; others skip it.

- few TRBJ2-3 TRBV27 TGTGCCAGCAGTTCCCTAGATCTAGATACGCAGTATTTT CASSSLDLDTQYF
- few TRBJ1-5 TRBV28 TGTGCCAGCACCCCCCCCGGGGGACAGCCCCAGCATTTT CASTPPGGQPQHF
- - TRBJ2-3 TRBV20-1 TGCAGTGCTAGTTGGGGGGAGTGGTACACAGATACGCAGTATTTT CSASWGEWYTDTQYF
TRBD1 - TRBJ2-2 TRBV19 TGTGCCAGTAAAGGACAGGGGGCCTACACCGGGGAGCTGTTTTTT CASKGQGAYTGELFF
- few TRBJ1-5 TRBV7-9 TGTGCCAGCAGCTACCACACGACCTCCATACGGAATCAGCCCCAGCATTTT CASSYHTTSIRNQPQHF
- - TRBJ1-1 TRBV7-9 TGTGCCAGCAGTTTCGGACAGCTGAACACTGAAGCTTTCTTT CASSFGQLNTEAFF
- few TRBJ2-7 TRBV5-8 TGTGCCAGCAGCTTTGGCGGGACGGATCCCTACGAGCAGTACTTC CASSFGGTDPYEQYF
- - TRBJ2-7 TRBV28 TGTGCCAGCACCGGCCCGAATCCCTCCTACGAGCAGTACTTC CASTGPNPSYEQYF
- - TRBJ2-5 TRBV4-3 TGCGCCAGCAGCCAAGAGGACGGGGCGCGGGAGACCCAGTACTTC CASSQEDGARETQYF
- - TRBJ2-3 TRBV6-2/TRBV6-3 TGTGCCAGCAGTTACTCGTATGACGGGCCCGGTAGCACAGATACGCAGTATTTT CASSYSYDGPGSTDTQYF
- few TRBJ1-1 TRBV20-1 TGCAGTGCTAGAGCAGGGGACACTGAAGCTTTCTTT CSARAGDTEAFF
TRBD1 - TRBJ2-7 TRBV6-2/TRBV6-3 TGTGCCAGCAGTTACCCGGACAGGGCGTTATACGAGCAGTACTTC CASSYPDRALYEQYF
- - TRBJ1-2 TRBV28 TGTGCCAGCAGTTACGGACAACGAGGGGATTATGGCTACACCTTC CASSYGQRGDYGYTF
- - TRBJ2-7 TRBV5-1 TGCGCCAGCAGCTTGGTATGGAGCTACGAGCAGTACTTC CASSLVWSYEQYF
TRBD1 - TRBJ2-2 TRBV20-1 TGCAGTGCTGGCCGGACAGGGGACACCGGGGAGCTGTTTTTT CSAGRTGDTGELFF
- - TRBJ1-6 TRBV20-1 TGCAGTGCTGGACCCTCGGACGAGATTTCACCCCTCCACTTT CSAGPSDEISPLHF
- few TRBJ1-1 TRBV27 TGTGCCAGGAGGATGGGGGGCGCGAGAACCACTGAAGCTTTCTTT CARRMGGARTTEAFF
- - TRBJ1-6 TRBV6-1 TGTGCCAGCAGGGCCTCCTCGGGGCGTCAAAATTCACCCCTCCACTTT CASRASSGRQNSPLHF
- - TRBJ1-1 TRBV10-3 TGTGCCATCTCCCTGACAAACCAGAACACTGAAGCTTTCTTT CAISLTNQNTEAFF
TRBD1 - TRBJ2-6 TRBV10-3 TGTGCCATCAGTGCGTCCGACAGGGCTGGGGCCAACGTCCTGACTTTC CAISASDRAGANVLTF
TRBD2 many TRBJ2-7 TRBV20-1 TGCAGTGCTGGACTCCCACTAGCGGACCACTACGAGCAGTACTTC CSAGLPLADHYEQYF
TRBD2 few TRBJ2-3 TRBV20-1 TGCAGTGCTAGGACTAGCGGGAGGGCAGATACGCAGTATTTT CSARTSGRADTQYF
TRBD2 - TRBJ2-2 TRBV11-1 TGTGCCAGCAGCTCCGACGGGAGAGGAACTAGCGGGAGGAGGACCGGGGAGCTGTTTTTT CASSSDGRGTSGRRTGELFF
TRBD1 few TRBJ2-5 TRBV6-5 TGTGCCAGCAGTTACGGAGTAGGGACAGGAGAGACCCAGTACTTC CASSYGVGTGETQYF
- - TRBJ1-5 TRBV19 TGTGCCAGTAGCGAAAACCAGGCGCGATTCACACAGCCCCAGCATTTT CASSENQARFTQPQHF
- - TRBJ2-2 TRBV5-4 TGTGCCAGCAGCCAAACGACGACGAACACCGGGGAGCTGTTTTTT CASSQTTTNTGELFF
- - TRBJ2-3 TRBV4-1 TGCGCCAGCGGCCAAGATAACCGGGGACACACAGATACGCAGTATTTT CASGQDNRGHTDTQYF
- - TRBJ2-7 TRBV7-9 TGTGCCAGCAGCTTAGACGCGGGAACACTCTCCTACGAGCAGTACTTC CASSLDAGTLSYEQYF
TRBD1 few TRBJ2-7 TRBV7-8 TGTGCCAGCAGCTTTGGGACAGGGGACTACGAGCAGTACTTC CASSFGTGDYEQYF
- - TRBJ1-2 TRBV11-2 TGTGCAAAGCTGGGAGGGGGGGATAACTATGGCTACACCTTC CAKLGGGDNYGYTF
- - TRBJ1-2 TRBV19 TGTGCCAGTTCTCCCTGGGACCGGCTTGGGGATGGCTACACCTTC CASSPWDRLGDGYTF
- - TRBJ2-7 TRBV20-1 TGCAGTGCTAGCACAGGGTCTGCATACGAGCAGTACTTC CSASTGSAYEQYF
TRBD2 - TRBJ2-1 TRBV19 TGTGCCAGTAGTCCCGGGACTAGCGGGAGGCTATACAATGAGCAGTTCTTC CASSPGTSGRLYNEQFF
- - TRBJ2-5 TRBV15 TGTGCCACCAGCAGAGATATCGGAGGCCACGAGACCCAGTACTTC CATSRDIGGHETQYF
- few TRBJ2-1 TRBV6-1 TGTGCCAGCAGTGGCGAAGAAGGCGGGGTCAACAATGAGCAGTTCTTC CASSGEEGGVNNEQFF
TRBD2 - TRBJ2-1 TRBV2 TGTGCCAGCACTAGTACGGGACTAGCGGGGAATGAGCAGTTCTTC CASTSTGLAGNEQFF
TRBD1 - TRBJ2-7 TRBV5-4 TGTGCCAGCAGCTCCAAATCCCGGGACAGCCCCAACGAGCAGTACTTC CASSSKSRDSPNEQYF
- - TRBJ2-7 TRBV7-2 TGTGCCAGCAGCTTAGCCAGGGACTACGAGCAGTACTTC CASSLARDYEQYF
- few TRBJ2-1 TRBV7-9 TGTGCCAGCAGCGCTCGGACCCTGGGGGATGAGCAGTTCTTC CASSARTLGDEQFF
- - TRBJ2-5 TRBV12-3/TRBV12-4 TGTGCCAGCAGTGACCGGGACCACCAAGAGACCCAGTACTTC CASSDRDHQETQYF
- few TRBJ2-4 TRBV20-1 TGCAGTGCTAGAGATCGAGCGGGAGCCAAAAACATTCAGTACTTC CSARDRAGAKNIQYF
TRBD1 - TRBJ1-5 TRBV19 TGTGCCACCCGGACAGGAGGGAGAGACGGCCAGCCCCAGCATTTT CATRTGGRDGQPQHF
- - TRBJ2-2 TRBV7-2 TGTGCCAGCAGCTTTGGACCAACCGGGGAGCTGTTTTTT CASSFGPTGELFF
TRBD1 few TRBJ1-5 TRBV7-2 TGTGCCAGCAGCCCCACAGGGGATCAGCCCCAGCATTTT CASSPTGDQPQHF
- - TRBJ1-2 TRBV15 TGTGCCACCAGCAGAGATGCAGTGGGAGGGACCTATGGCTACACCTTC CATSRDAVGGTYGYTF
TRBD1 few TRBJ1-1 TRBV2 TGTGCCAGCAGTGGGCAGGGGGCGGTGGCTGAAGCTTTCTTT CASSGQGAVAEAFF
- - TRBJ2-5 TRBV28 TGTGCCAGCAGTGCGCATTCTCAAGAGACCCAGTACTTC CASSAHSQETQYF
- few TRBJ2-7 TRBV20-1 TGCAGTGCGTCAGGGGGGAGGGCCTACGAGCAGTACTTC CSASGGRAYEQYF
- - TRBJ1-1 TRBV7-9 TGTGCCAGCAGCTTCTGGACCGAAGCTTTCTTT CASSFWTEAFF
- few TRBJ2-5 TRBV19 TGTGCCAGTAGTATAGGAACTAGTAAAGAGACCCAGTACTTC CASSIGTSKETQYF
- few TRBJ2-2 TRBV20-1 TGCAGTGCTAGTGTTGCGGGCGTTGGCACCGGGGAGCTGTTTTTT CSASVAGVGTGELFF
- - TRBJ2-5 TRBV27 TGTGCCAGCCGTGATTGGGAAGAGACCCAGTACTTC CASRDWEETQYF
TRBD2 - TRBJ2-7 TRBV10-1 TGCGCCACCCCAAAGCGGGACCTATCCTACGAGCAGTACTTC CATPKRDLSYEQYF
- few TRBJ2-1 TRBV28 TGTGCCAGCAGTTTAGGAAATAGGGCCAATGAGCAGTTCTTC CASSLGNRANEQFF
- - TRBJ2-2 TRBV7-9 TGTGCCAGCAGCTTAGTTTCAGGGCAAACGAACACCGGGGAGCTGTTTTTT CASSLVSGQTNTGELFF
- - TRBJ2-7 TRBV19 TGTGCCAGTAGTATCAAACGGACCTTCGTTAGGGGCGAGCAGTACTTC CASSIKRTFVRGEQYF
TRBD2 - TRBJ2-3 TRBV20-1 TGCAGTGCTAGAGGGACTAGCGGCACTAGCACAGATACGCAGTATTTT CSARGTSGTSTDTQYF
- - TRBJ2-5 TRBV12-3/TRBV12-4 TGTGCCAGCAGTTTTCTACCGGGATATCAAGAGACCCAGTACTTC CASSFLPGYQETQYF
TRBD2 few TRBJ2-5 TRBV19 TGTGCCAGTAGTGCCGGGGGGGAGACCCAGTACTTC CASSAGGETQYF
TRBD2 - TRBJ2-2 TRBV10-3 TGTGCCATCAGTGAGTCTACTAGCGGATTTCACACCGGGGAGCTGTTTTTT CAISESTSGFHTGELFF